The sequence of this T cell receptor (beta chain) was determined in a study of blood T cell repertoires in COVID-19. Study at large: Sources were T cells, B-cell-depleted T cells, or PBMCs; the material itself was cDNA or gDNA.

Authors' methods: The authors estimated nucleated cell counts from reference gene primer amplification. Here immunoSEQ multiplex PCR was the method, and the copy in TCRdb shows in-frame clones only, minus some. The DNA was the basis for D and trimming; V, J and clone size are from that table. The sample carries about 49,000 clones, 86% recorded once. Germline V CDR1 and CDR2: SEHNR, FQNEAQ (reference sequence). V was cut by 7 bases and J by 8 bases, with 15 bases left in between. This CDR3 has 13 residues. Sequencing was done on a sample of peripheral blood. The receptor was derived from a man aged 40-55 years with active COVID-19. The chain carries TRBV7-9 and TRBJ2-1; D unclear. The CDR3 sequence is CASTTIIYDEQFF. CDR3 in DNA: TGTGCCAGCACCACTATTATATACGATGAGCAGTTCTTC.